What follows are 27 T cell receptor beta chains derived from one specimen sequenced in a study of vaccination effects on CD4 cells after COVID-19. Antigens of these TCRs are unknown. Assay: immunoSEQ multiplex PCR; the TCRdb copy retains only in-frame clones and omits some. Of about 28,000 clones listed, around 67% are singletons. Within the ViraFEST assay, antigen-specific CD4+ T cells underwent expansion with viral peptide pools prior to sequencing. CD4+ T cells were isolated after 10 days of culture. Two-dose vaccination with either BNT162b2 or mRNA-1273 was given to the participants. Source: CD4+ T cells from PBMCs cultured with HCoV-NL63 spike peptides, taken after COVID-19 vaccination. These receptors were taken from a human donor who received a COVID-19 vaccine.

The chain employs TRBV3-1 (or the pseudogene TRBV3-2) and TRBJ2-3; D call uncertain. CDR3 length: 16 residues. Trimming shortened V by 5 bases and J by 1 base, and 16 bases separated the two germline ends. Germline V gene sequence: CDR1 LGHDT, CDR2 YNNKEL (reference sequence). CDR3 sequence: CASSVSAASGTDTQYF. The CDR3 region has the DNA TGTGCCAGCAGCGTCTCGGCGGCCTCTGGCACAGATACGCAGTATTTT.

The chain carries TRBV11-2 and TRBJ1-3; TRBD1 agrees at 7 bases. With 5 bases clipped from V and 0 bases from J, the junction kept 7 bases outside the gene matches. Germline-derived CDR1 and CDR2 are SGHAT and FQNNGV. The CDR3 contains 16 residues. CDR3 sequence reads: CASSRGQILSGNTIYF. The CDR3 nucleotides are TGTGCCAGCAGCCGGGGACAGATCCTCTCTGGAAACACCATATATTTT.

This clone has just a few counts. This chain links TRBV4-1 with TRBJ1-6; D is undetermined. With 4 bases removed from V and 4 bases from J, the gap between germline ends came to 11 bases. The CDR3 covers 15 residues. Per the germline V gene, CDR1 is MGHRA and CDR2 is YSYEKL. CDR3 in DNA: TGCGCCAGCAGCCCTGAGGAGCGGTATAATTCACCCCTCCACTTT. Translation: CASSPEERYNSPLHF.

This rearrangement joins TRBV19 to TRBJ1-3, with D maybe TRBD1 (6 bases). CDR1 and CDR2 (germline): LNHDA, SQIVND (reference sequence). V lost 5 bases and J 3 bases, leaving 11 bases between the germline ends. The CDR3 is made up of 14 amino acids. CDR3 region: CASSPRTVGNTIYF. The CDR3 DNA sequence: TGTGCCAGTAGTCCTAGGACAGTTGGAAACACCATATATTTT.

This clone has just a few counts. The CDR3 protein is CASRLLAGGGNEQFF. CDR3 bases: TGCGCCAGCAGGTTACTAGCGGGGGGGGGAAATGAGCAGTTCTTC. The V gene is TRBV10-2, the J gene TRBJ2-1, with 13 nucleotides matching TRBD2. Germline V CDR1 and CDR2: WSHSY, SAAADI. The junction had 6 bases not matched to a gene; V was cut back by 6 bases and J by 7 bases. The CDR3 consists of 15 residues.

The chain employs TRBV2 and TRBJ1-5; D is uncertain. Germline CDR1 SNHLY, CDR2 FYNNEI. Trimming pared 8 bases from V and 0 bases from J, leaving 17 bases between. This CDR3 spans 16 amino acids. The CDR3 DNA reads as TGTGCCAGCGGGTTAGCTTCTACTTATAGCAATCAGCCCCAGCATTTT. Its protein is CASGLASTYSNQPQHF.

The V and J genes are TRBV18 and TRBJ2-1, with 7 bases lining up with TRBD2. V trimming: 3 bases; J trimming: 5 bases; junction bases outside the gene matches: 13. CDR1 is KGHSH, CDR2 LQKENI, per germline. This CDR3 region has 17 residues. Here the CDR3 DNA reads TGTGCCAGCTCACCCCGAGGACAAGCGGGATTTAACAATGAGCAGTTCTTC. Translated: CASSPRGQAGFNNEQFF. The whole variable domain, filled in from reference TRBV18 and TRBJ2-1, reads NAGVMQNPRHLVRRRGQEARLRCSPMKGHSHVYWYRQLPEEGLKFMVYLQKENIIDESGMPKERFSAEFPKEGPSILRIQQVVRGDSAAYFCASSPRGQAGFNNEQFFGPGTRLTVL.

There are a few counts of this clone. Here the CDR3 reads CASSRGLADYNEQFF. The DNA for the CDR3 is TGTGCCAGCAGCCGGGGACTAGCGGATTACAATGAGCAGTTCTTC. The gene calls are TRBV7-9 and TRBJ2-1; 11 bases are a match to TRBD2. CDR3 size: 15 residues. CDR1 is SEHNR, CDR2 FQNEAQ, per germline (reference sequence). The J segment lost 4 bases and the V segment lost 5 bases, leaving 4 bases of the junction unmatched. The full variable domain, its missing parts supplied by reference TRBV7-9 and TRBJ2-1, is DTGVSQNPRHKITKRGQNVTFRCDPISEHNRLYWYRQTLGQGPEFLTYFQNEAQLEKSRLLSDRFSAERPKGSFSTLEIQRTEQGDSAMYLCASSRGLADYNEQFFGPGTRLTVL.

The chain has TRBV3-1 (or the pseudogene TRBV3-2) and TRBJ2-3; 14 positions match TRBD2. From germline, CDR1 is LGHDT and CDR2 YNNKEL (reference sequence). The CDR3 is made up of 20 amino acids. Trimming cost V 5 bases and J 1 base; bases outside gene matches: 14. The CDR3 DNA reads TGTGCCAGCAGCTCCTTTGGACTAGCGGGGGGTAGGGCTGGCACAGATACGCAGTATTTT. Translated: CASSSFGLAGGRAGTDTQYF.

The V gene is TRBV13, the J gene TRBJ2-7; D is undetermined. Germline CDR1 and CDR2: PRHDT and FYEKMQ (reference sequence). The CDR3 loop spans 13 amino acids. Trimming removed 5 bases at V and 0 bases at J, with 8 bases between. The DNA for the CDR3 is TGTGCCAGCAGCCTAATTAGCTCCTACGAGCAGTACTTC. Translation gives CASSLISSYEQYF. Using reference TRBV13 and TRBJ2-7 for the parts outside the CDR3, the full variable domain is AAGVIQSPRHLIKEKRETATLKCYPIPRHDTVYWYQQGPGQDPQFLISFYEKMQSDKGSIPDRFSAQQFSDYHSELNMSSLELGDSALYFCASSLISSYEQYFGPGTRLTVT.

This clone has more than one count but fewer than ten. The chain's CDR3 is CASSLVGGRRETQYF. CDR3 sequence (DNA): TGTGCCAGCAGCTTGGTGGGCGGTCGTCGGGAGACCCAGTACTTC. The chain recombines TRBV5-4 with TRBJ2-5, with no clear D. Deletions cut 0 bases from V and 5 bases from J, with 14 bases between. CDR3 length: 15 residues. Germline CDR1 SGHNT, CDR2 YYREEE (reference sequence).

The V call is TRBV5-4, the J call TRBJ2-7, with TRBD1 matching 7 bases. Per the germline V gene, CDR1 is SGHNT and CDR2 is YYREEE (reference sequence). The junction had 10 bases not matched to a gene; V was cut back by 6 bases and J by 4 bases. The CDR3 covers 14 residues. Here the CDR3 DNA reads TGTGCCAGCACTGGGCAGGGACAGATTTACGAGCAGTACTTC. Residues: CASTGQGQIYEQYF.

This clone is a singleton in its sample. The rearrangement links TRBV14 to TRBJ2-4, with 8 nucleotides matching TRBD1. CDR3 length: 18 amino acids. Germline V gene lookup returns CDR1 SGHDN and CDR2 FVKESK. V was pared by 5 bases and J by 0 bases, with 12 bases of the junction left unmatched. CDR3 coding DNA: TGTGCCAGCAGCAGGGGACAGGTTTACCGCTTAGCCAAAAACATTCAGTACTTC. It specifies CASSRGQVYRLAKNIQYF.

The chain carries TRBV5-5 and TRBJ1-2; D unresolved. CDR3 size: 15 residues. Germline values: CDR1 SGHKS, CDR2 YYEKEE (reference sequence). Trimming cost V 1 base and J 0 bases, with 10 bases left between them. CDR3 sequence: CASSLSWSSNYGYTF. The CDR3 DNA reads TGTGCCAGCAGCTTGTCATGGAGTTCTAACTATGGCTACACCTTC.

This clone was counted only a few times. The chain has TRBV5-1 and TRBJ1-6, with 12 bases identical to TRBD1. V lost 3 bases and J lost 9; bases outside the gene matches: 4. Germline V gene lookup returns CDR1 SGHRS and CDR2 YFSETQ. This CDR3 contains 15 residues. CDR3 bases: TGCGCCAGCAGCTGGGGACAGGGGGCCTCTTCACCCCTCCACTTT. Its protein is CASSWGQGASSPLHF.

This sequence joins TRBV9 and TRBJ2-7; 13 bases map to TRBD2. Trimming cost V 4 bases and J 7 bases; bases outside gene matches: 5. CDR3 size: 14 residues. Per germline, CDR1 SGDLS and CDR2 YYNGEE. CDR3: CASSPGLAGQEQYF. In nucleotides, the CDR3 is TGTGCCAGCAGCCCGGGACTAGCGGGGCAAGAGCAGTACTTC.

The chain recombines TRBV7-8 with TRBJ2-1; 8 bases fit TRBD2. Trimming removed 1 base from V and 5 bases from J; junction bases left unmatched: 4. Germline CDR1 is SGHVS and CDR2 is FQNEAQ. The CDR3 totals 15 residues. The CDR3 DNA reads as TGTGCCAGCAGCTTAGGGCTAGCGGGTAACAATGAGCAGTTCTTC. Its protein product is CASSLGLAGNNEQFF.

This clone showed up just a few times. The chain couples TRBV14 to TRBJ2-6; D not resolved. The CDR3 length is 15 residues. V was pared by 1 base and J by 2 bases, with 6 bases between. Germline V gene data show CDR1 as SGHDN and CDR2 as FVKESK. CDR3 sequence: CASSQVLAGANVLTF. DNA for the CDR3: TGTGCCAGCAGCCAAGTATTGGCTGGGGCCAACGTCCTGACTTTC.

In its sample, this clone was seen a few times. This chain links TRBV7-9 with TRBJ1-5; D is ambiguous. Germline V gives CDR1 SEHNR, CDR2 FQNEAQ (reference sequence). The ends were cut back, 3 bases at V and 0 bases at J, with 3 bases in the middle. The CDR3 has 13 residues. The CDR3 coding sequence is TGTGCCAGCAGCTTCGATAGCAATCAGCCCCAGCATTTT. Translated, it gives CASSFDSNQPQHF.

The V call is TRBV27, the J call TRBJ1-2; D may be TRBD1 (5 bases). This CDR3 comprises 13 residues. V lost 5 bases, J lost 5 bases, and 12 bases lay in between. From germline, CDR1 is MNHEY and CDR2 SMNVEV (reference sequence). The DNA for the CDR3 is TGTGCCAGCAGTATGAGGGGTTTATATGGCTACACCTTC. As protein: CASSMRGLYGYTF.

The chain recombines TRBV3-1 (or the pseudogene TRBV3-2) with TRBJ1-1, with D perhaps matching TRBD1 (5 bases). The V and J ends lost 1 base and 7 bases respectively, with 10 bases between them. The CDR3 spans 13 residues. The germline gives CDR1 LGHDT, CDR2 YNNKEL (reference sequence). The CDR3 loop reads CASSQGPRVEAFF. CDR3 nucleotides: TGTGCCAGCAGCCAAGGTCCCAGGGTTGAAGCTTTCTTT.

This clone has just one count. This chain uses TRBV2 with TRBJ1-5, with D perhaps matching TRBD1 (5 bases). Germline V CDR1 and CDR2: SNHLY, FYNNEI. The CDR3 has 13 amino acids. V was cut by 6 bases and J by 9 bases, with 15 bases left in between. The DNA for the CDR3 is TGTGCCAGCAGAGGGACGGGGGATCGGCCCCAGCATTTT. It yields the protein CASRGTGDRPQHF. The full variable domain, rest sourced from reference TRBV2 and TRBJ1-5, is EPEVTQTPSHQVTQMGQEVILRCVPISNHLYFYWYRQILGQKVEFLVSFYNNEISEKSEIFDDQFSVERPDGSNFTLKIRSTKLEDSAMYFCASRGTGDRPQHFGDGTRLSIL.

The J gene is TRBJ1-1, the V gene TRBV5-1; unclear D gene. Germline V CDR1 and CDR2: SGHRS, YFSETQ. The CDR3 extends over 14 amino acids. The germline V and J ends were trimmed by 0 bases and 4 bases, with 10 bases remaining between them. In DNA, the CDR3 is TGCGCCAGCAGCTTGGCCAAGGGTGGCACTGAAGCTTTCTTT. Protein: CASSLAKGGTEAFF.

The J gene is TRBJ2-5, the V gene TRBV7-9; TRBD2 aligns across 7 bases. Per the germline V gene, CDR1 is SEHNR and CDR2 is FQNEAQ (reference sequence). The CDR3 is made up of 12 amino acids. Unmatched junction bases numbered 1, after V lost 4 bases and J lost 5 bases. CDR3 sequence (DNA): TGTGCCAGCAGCTGGGGGGGGGAGACCCAGTACTTC. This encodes CASSWGGETQYF.

The CDR3 coding sequence is TGTGCCAGCAGTTACACTGGGGCCAACGTCCTGACTTTC. Its translation: CASSYTGANVLTF. This rearrangement joins TRBV27 to TRBJ2-6, with D unresolved. V lost 4 bases to trimming and J lost 2 bases, with 3 bases between them. CDR1 and CDR2 from the germline V gene are MNHEY and SMNVEV (reference sequence). This CDR3 is built from 13 residues.

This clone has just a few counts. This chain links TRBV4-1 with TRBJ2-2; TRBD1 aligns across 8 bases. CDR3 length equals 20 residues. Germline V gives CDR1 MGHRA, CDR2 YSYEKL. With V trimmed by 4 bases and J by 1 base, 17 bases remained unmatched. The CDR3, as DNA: TGCGCCAGCAGCCCGAGATGGGGGCGGGGTGGGACAGGGAACACCGGGGAGCTGTTTTTT. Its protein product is CASSPRWGRGGTGNTGELFF.

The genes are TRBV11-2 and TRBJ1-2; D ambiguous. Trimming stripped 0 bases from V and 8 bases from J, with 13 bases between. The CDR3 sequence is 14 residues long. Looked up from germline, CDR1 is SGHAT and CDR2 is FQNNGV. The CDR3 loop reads CASSLDGPWRGYTF. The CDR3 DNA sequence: TGTGCCAGCAGCTTAGACGGGCCCTGGAGGGGCTACACCTTC.